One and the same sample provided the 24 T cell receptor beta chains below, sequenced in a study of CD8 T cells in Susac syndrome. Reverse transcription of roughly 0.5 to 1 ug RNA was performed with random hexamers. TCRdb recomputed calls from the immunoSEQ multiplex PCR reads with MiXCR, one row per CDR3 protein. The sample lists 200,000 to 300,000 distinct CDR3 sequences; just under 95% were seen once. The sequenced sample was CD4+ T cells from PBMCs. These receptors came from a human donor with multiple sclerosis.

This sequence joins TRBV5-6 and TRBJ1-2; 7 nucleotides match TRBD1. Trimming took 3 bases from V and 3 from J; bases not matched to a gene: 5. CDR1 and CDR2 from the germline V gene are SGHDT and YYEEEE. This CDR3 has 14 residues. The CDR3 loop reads CASSWLDRDYGYTF. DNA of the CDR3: TGTGCCAGCAGCTGGTTAGACAGGGACTATGGCTACACCTTC.

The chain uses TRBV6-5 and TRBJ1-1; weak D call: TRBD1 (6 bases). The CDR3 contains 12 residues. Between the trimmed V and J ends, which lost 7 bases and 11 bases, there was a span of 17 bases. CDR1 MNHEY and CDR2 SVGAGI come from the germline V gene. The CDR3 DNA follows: TGTGCCAGCAAGCCTTGGGCAGGGGTGGCTTTCTTT. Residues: CASKPWAGVAFF.

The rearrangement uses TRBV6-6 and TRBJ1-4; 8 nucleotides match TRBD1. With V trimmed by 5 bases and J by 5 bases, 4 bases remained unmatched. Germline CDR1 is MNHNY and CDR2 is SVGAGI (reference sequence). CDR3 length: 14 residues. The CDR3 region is CASSPRDRNEKLFF. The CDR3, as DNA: TGTGCCAGCAGTCCCCGGGACAGGAATGAAAAACTGTTTTTT.

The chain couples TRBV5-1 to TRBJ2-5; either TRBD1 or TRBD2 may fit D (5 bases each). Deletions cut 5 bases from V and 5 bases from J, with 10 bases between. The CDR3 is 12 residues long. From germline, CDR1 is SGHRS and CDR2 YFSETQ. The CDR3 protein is CASRGELETQYF. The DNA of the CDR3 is TGCGCCAGCAGGGGGGAATTGGAGACCCAGTACTTC.

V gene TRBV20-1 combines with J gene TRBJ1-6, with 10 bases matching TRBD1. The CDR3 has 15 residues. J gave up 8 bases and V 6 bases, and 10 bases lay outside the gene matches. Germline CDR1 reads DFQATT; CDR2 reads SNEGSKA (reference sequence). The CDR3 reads CSADPRQGAHSPLHF. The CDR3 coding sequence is TGCAGTGCCGACCCTCGACAGGGGGCTCATTCACCCCTCCACTTT.

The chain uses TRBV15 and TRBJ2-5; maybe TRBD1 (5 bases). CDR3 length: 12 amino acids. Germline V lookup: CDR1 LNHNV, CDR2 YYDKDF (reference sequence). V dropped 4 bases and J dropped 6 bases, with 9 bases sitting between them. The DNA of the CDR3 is TGTGCCACCAGCAATGGGGCCAAGACCCAGTACTTC. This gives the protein CATSNGAKTQYF.

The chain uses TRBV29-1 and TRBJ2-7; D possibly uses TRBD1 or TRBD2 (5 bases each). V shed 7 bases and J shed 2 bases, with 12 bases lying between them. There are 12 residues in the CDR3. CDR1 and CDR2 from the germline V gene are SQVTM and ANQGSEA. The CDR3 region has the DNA TGCAGCGCAGCGGACAATGCCTACGAGCAGTACGTC. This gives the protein CSAADNAYEQYV.

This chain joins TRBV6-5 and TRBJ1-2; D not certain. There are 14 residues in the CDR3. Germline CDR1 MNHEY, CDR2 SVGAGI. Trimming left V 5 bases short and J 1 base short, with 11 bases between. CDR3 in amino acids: CASSPFSGNYGYTF. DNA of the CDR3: TGTGCCAGCAGTCCATTCTCCGGTAACTATGGCTACACCTTC.

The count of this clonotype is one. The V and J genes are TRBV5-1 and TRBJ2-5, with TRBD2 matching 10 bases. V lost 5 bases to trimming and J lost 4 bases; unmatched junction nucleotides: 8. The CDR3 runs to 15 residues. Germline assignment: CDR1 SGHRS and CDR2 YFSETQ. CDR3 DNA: TGCGCCAGCAGGGCTAGCGGGAGACATGTAGAGACCCAGTACTTC. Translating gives CASRASGRHVETQYF.

CDR3 coding DNA: TGTGCCAGCCATATAGTCCGACCGATGAATAATTCACCCCTCCACTTT. Protein product: CASHIVRPMNNSPLHF. V is TRBV6-1 and J is TRBJ1-6; D not resolved. V was shortened by 8 bases and J by 5 bases, with 19 bases between the two germline ends. The CDR3 contains 16 residues. Germline V gene lookup returns CDR1 MNHNS and CDR2 SASEGT.

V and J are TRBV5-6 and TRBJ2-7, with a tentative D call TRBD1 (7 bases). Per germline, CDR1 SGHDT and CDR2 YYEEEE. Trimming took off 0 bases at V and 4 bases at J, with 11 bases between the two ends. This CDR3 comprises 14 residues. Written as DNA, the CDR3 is TGTGCCAGCAGCTTGGGGCCAGGGGGGTACGAGCAGTACTTC. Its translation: CASSLGPGGYEQYF.

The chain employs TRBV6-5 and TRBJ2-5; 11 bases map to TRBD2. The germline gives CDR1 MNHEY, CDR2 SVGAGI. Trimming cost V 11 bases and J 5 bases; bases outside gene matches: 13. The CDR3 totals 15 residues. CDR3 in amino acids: CAHTPGLAAEETQYF. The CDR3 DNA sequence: TGTGCCCACACCCCGGGACTAGCGGCGGAGGAGACCCAGTACTTC.

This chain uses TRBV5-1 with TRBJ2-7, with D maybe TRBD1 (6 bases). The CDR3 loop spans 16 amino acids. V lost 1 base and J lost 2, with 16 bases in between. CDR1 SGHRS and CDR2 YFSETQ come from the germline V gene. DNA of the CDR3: TGCGCCAGCAGCTTGATGCGCAGGGGAGTCCCCTACGAGCAGTACTTC. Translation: CASSLMRRGVPYEQYF.

The CDR3 DNA follows: TGCAGTGCCCAAGGAGACAGGGGGCCCGAGACCCAGTACTTC. Translating gives CSAQGDRGPETQYF. The rearrangement links TRBV20-1 to TRBJ2-5; 10 bases map to TRBD1. The CDR3 runs 14 residues. The V gene's germline CDR1 is DFQATT and CDR2 SNEGSKA (reference sequence). After removal of 6 bases from V and 5 bases from J, the junction contained 9 bases not matched to a gene.

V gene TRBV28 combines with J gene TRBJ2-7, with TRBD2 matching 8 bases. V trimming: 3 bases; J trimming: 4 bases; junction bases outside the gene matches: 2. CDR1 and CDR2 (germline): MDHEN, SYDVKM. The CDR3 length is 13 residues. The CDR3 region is CASSFPGGYEQYF. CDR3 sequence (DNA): TGTGCCAGCAGTTTTCCGGGGGGGTACGAGCAGTACTTC.

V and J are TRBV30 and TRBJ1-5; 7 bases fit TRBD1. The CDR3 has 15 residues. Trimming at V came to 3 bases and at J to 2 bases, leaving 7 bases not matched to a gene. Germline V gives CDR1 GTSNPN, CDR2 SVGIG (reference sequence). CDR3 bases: TGTGCCTGGAGCAAAGGGGGCGCGGGCAATCAGCCCCAGCATTTT. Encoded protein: CAWSKGGAGNQPQHF.

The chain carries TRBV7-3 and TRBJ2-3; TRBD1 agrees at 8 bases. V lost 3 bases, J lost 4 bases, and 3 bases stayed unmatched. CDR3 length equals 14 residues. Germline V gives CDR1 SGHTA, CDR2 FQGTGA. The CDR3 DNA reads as TGTGCCAGCAGCTTCAGGGGGCGCGCAGATACGCAGTATTTT. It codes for CASSFRGRADTQYF.

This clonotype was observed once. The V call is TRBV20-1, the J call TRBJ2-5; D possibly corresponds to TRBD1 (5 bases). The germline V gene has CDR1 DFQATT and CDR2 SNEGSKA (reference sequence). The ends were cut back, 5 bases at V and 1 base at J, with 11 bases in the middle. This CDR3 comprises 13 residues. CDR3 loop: CSARRQFQETQYF. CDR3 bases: TGCAGTGCTCGCAGACAGTTCCAAGAGACCCAGTACTTC.

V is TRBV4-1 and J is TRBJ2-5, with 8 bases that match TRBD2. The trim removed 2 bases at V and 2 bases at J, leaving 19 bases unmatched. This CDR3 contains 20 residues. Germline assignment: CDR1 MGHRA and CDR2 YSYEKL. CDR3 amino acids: CASSQKPPLELADRQETQYF. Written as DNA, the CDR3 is TGCGCCAGCAGCCAAAAACCTCCACTAGAACTAGCGGACCGACAAGAGACCCAGTACTTC.

The chain's CDR3 is CASSVAGAGSEQFF. Here the CDR3 DNA reads TGTGCCAGCAGCGTAGCGGGAGCAGGTAGCGAGCAGTTCTTC. V usage is TRBV9 and J usage is TRBJ2-1; TRBD2 might be the D (6 bases). Germline V gene data show CDR1 as SGDLS and CDR2 as YYNGEE. This CDR3 has 14 amino acids. Between the trimmed V and J ends, which lost 0 bases and 10 bases, there was a span of 14 bases.

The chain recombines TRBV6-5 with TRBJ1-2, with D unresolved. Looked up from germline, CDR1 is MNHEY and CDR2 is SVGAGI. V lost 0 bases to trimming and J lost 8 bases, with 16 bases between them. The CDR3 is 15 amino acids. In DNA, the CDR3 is TGTGCCAGCAGTTACTCCCGCAGAATACTTAGGGGCTACACCTTC. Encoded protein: CASSYSRRILRGYTF.

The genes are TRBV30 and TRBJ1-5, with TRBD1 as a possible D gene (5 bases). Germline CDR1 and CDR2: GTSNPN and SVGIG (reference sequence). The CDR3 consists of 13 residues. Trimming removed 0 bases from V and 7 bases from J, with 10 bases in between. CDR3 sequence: CAWSVQAGQPQHF. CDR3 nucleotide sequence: TGTGCCTGGAGTGTACAGGCCGGGCAGCCCCAGCATTTT.

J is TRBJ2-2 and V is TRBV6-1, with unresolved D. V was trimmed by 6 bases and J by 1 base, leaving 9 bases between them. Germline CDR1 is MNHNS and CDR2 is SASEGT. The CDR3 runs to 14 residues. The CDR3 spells CASRTLWNTGELFF. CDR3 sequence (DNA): TGTGCCAGCAGGACCCTTTGGAACACCGGGGAGCTGTTTTTT.

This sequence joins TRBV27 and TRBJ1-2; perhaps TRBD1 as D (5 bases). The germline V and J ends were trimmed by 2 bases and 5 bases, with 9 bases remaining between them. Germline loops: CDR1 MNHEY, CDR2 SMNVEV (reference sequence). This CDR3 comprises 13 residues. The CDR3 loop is CASSLRQSYGYTF. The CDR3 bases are TGTGCCAGCAGTTTACGACAGTCGTATGGCTACACCTTC.